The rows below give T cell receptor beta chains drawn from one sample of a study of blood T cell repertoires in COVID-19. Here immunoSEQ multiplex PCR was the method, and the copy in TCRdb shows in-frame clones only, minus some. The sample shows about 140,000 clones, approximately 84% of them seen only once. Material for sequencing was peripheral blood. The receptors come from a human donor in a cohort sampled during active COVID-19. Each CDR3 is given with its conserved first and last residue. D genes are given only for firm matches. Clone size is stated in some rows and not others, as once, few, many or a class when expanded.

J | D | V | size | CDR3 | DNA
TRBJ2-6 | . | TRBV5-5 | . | CASSPIIGANVLTF | TGTGCCAGCAGCCCCATCATCGGGGCCAACGTCCTGACTTTC
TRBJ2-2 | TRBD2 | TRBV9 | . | CASSVAGGDTGELFF | TGTGCCAGCAGCGTCGCGGGGGGGGACACCGGGGAGCTGTTTTTT
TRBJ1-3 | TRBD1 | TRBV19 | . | CASSTTQGGGNTIYF | TGTGCCAGTAGTACGACACAGGGGGGGGGAAACACCATATATTTT
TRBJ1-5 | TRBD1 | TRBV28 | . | CASSLSGTGVNQPQHF | TGTGCCAGCAGTTTATCCGGGACAGGGGTGAATCAGCCCCAGCATTTT
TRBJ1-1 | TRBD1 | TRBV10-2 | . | CASSGGQGARITEAFF | TGCGCCAGCAGTGGAGGACAGGGGGCTCGGATCACTGAAGCTTTCTTT
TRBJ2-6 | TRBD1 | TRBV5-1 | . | CASSPAGTASGANVLTF | TGCGCCAGCAGCCCCGCCGGGACAGCGTCTGGGGCCAACGTCCTGACTTTC
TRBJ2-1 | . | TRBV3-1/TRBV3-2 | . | CASSQEEVSSYNEQFF | TGTGCCAGCAGCCAAGAAGAAGTGAGCTCCTACAATGAGCAGTTCTTC
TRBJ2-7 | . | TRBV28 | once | CASSLQVSYEQYF | TGTGCCAGCAGTTTGCAGGTCTCCTACGAGCAGTACTTC
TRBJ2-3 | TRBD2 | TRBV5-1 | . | CASRVAGSSTDTQYF | TGCGCCAGCCGGGTAGCGGGGTCTAGCACAGATACGCAGTATTTT
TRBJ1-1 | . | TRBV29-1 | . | CSVDGSIGNTEAFF | TGCAGCGTTGACGGGTCGATTGGGAACACTGAAGCTTTCTTT
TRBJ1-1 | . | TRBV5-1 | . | CASSVYREGTEAFF | TGCGCCAGCAGCGTATACAGGGAAGGCACTGAAGCTTTCTTT
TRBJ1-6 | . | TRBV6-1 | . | CASSEGRYNSPLHF | TGTGCCAGCAGTGAAGGGAGATATAATTCACCCCTCCACTTT
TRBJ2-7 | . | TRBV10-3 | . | CAISALSYEQYF | TGTGCCATCAGTGCGTTGTCCTACGAGCAGTACTTC
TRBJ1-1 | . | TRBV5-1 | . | CASSGRGGESEAFF | TGCGCCAGCAGCGGCCGCGGAGGGGAAAGTGAAGCTTTCTTT
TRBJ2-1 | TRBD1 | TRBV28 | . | CASTPGGRYEQFF | TGTGCCAGCACCCCAGGGGGACGGTATGAGCAGTTCTTC
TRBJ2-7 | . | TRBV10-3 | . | CAISESWSGYEQYF | TGTGCCATCAGTGAGTCTTGGTCAGGGTACGAGCAGTACTTC
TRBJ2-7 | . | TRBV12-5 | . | CASGLGHYEQYF | TGTGCTAGTGGTTTGGGACATTACGAGCAGTACTTC
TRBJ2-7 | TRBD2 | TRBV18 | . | CASSAGTSGGVQYF | TGTGCCAGCTCAGCCGGGACTAGCGGGGGTGTGCAGTACTTC
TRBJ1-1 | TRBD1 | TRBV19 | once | CASSRGTATNTEAFF | TGTGCCAGTAGTAGAGGGACAGCGACGAACACTGAAGCTTTCTTT